One and the same sample provided the 22 T cell receptor beta chains below, sequenced in a study of T cell responses to AZD1222 COVID-19 vaccine. Data came from immunoSEQ multiplex PCR; TCRdb stores just in-frame clones and leaves some out. Here the sample spans approximately 68,000 clones, more than 75% being singletons. The sample consisted of peripheral blood, taken 28 days after the second dose of the MenACWY control vaccine. The receptors originated from an adult who received the MenACWY meningococcal vaccine as a control.

The chain couples TRBV7-6 to TRBJ2-2; D is tentatively TRBD1 or TRBD2 (5 bases each). CDR1 is SGHVS and CDR2 is FNYEAQ in the germline V gene. V lost 1 base to trimming and J lost 4 bases, with 13 bases between them. This CDR3 region has 16 residues. CDR3 loop: CASSLGGGGLTGELFF. The CDR3 DNA is TGTGCCAGCAGCTTAGGGGGCGGTGGACTCACCGGGGAGCTGTTTTTT.

This clone was seen only once. The CDR3 DNA reads as TGTGCCAGCTTCCCGGGTAGCGGGAGGGCCAATGAGCAGTTCTTC. Translated: CASFPGSGRANEQFF. This chain links TRBV18 with TRBJ2-1, with 11 nucleotides matching TRBD2. This CDR3 spans 15 amino acids. V was pared by 7 bases and J by 6 bases, with 8 bases of the junction left unmatched. Germline loops: CDR1 KGHSH, CDR2 LQKENI. Full variable domain (remainder filled in from reference TRBV18 and TRBJ2-1): NAGVMQNPRHLVRRRGQEARLRCSPMKGHSHVYWYRQLPEEGLKFMVYLQKENIIDESGMPKERFSAEFPKEGPSILRIQQVVRGDSAAYFCASFPGSGRANEQFFGPGTRLTVL.

In DNA form, the CDR3 reads TGTGCCAGCAATCCCGGGACTAGCGAGACCGGGGAGCTGTTTTTT. The encoded protein is CASNPGTSETGELFF. V usage is TRBV6-5 and J usage is TRBJ2-2; TRBD2 matches at 10 bases. The CDR3 covers 15 residues. V lost 7 bases to trimming and J lost 5 bases; unmatched junction nucleotides: 7. The V gene's germline CDR1 is MNHEY and CDR2 SVGAGI.

J is TRBJ1-5 and V is TRBV5-8; no definite D call. The CDR3 covers 14 residues. Trimming took off 0 bases at V and 8 bases at J, with 12 bases between the two ends. Germline V gene data show CDR1 as SGHTS and CDR2 as YDEGEE. This chain's CDR3 is CASSLGEGWEPQHF. The CDR3 nucleotides are TGTGCCAGCAGCTTGGGGGAGGGTTGGGAGCCCCAGCATTTT.

The rearrangement joins TRBV7-8 to TRBJ1-1; perhaps TRBD1 as D (6 bases). V shed 5 bases and J shed 0 bases, with 28 bases lying between them. The CDR3 covers 20 residues. The V gene's germline CDR1 is SGHVS and CDR2 FQNEAQ. The CDR3 spells CASSPLSTDRRRGMNTEAFF. CDR3 coding DNA: TGTGCCAGCAGCCCCCTCTCCACCGACAGGAGACGGGGCATGAACACTGAAGCTTTCTTT.

The chain recombines TRBV10-2 with TRBJ2-1; D tentatively fits TRBD1 or TRBD2 (6 bases each). The CDR3 is 16 residues long. Germline V CDR1 and CDR2: WSHSY, SAAADI. Trimming took off 7 bases at V and 5 bases at J, with 21 bases between the two ends. The CDR3 DNA follows: TGCGCCAGCACCCCCGGCTCCGGGGGCCCTCACAATGAGCAGTTCTTC. Its translation: CASTPGSGGPHNEQFF.

V is TRBV9 and J is TRBJ1-1; D is uncertain. The CDR3 is 13 residues long. CDR1 SGDLS and CDR2 YYNGEE come from the germline V gene. V lost 4 bases to trimming and J lost 3 bases, with 10 bases between them. CDR3 region: CASSRLVDTEAFF. Here the CDR3 DNA reads TGTGCCAGCAGCCGCTTAGTCGACACTGAAGCTTTCTTT. The full variable domain, in which reference TRBV9 and TRBJ1-1 provide the parts outside the CDR3, is DSGVTQTPKHLITATGQRVTLRCSPRSGDLSVYWYQQSLDQGLQFLIQYYNGEERAKGNILERFSAQQFPDLHSELNLSSLELGDSALYFCASSRLVDTEAFFGQGTRLTVV.

The rearrangement links TRBV15 to TRBJ1-1; the match to TRBD1 covers 10 bases. The V segment lost 5 bases and the J segment 3 bases; nucleotides outside the gene matches: 9. The CDR3 contains 16 residues. The germline V gene has CDR1 LNHNV and CDR2 YYDKDF (reference sequence). The DNA of the CDR3 is TGTGCCACCAGCCCGGGGGACAGGGGAGGGGACACTGAAGCTTTCTTT. This gives the protein CATSPGDRGGDTEAFF.

This sequence joins TRBV6-6 and TRBJ2-5; D call uncertain. The germline V gene encodes CDR1 MNHNY and CDR2 SVGAGI (reference sequence). The germline V and J ends were trimmed by 7 bases and 4 bases, with 13 bases remaining between them. The CDR3 has 13 amino acids. The CDR3 DNA reads TGTGCCAGCACGGAGCAGCCTGGAGAGACCCAGTACTTC. It codes for CASTEQPGETQYF.

V is TRBV11-2 and J is TRBJ2-3; D may correspond to TRBD1 or TRBD2 (6 bases each). CDR1 and CDR2 from the germline V gene are SGHAT and FQNNGV. V was pared by 5 bases and J by 4 bases, with 13 bases between. CDR3 length: 14 residues. The CDR3 spells CASSPHGGPDTQYF. As DNA, the CDR3 is TGTGCCAGCAGCCCCCATGGGGGGCCAGATACGCAGTATTTT. Using reference TRBV11-2 and TRBJ2-3 for the parts outside the CDR3, the full variable domain is EAGVAQSPRYKIIEKRQSVAFWCNPISGHATLYWYQQILGQGPKLLIQFQNNGVVDDSQLPKDRFSAERLKGVDSTLKIQPAKLEDSAVYLCASSPHGGPDTQYFGPGTRLTVL.

The chain links TRBV5-1 to TRBJ2-3; perhaps TRBD2 as D (6 bases). The V gene's germline CDR1 is SGHRS and CDR2 YFSETQ. This CDR3 contains 17 residues. V lost 2 bases and J 5 bases, leaving 21 bases between the germline ends. As DNA, the CDR3 is TGCGCCAGCAGCTTATCCGTAGGACTACCCTTTCTAGATACGCAGTATTTT. This codes for CASSLSVGLPFLDTQYF.

This sequence joins TRBV7-2 and TRBJ1-1, with D maybe TRBD1 (6 bases). The CDR3 length is 14 residues. The V gene lost 5 bases and the J gene lost 2 bases, with 12 bases spanning the gap. Germline V lookup: CDR1 SGHTA, CDR2 FQGNSA. CDR3 sequence reads: CASSPSGGNTEAFF. DNA for the CDR3: TGTGCCAGCAGCCCCTCGGGGGGCAACACTGAAGCTTTCTTT.

V is TRBV2 and J is TRBJ1-6; D might be TRBD1 (6 bases). The CDR3 spans 14 residues. The V end lost 4 bases, the J end lost 9 bases, and 13 bases lay between the germline ends. Germline-derived CDR1 and CDR2 are SNHLY and FYNNEI. Here the CDR3 DNA reads TGTGCCAGCAGTGTAACAGGGATGGTTTCACCCCTCCACTTT. Amino acid sequence: CASSVTGMVSPLHF.

The chain uses TRBV7-2 and TRBJ2-5; D might be TRBD1 (5 bases). CDR1 and CDR2 from the germline V gene are SGHTA and FQGNSA. The CDR3 spans 10 residues. V was pared by 5 bases and J by 9 bases, with 7 bases between. The CDR3 loop reads CASSATAQYF. The CDR3 region has the DNA TGTGCCAGCAGCGCGACAGCCCAGTACTTC.

This clone occurred once. This rearrangement joins TRBV5-1 to TRBJ2-2, with no clear D. The germline V and J ends were trimmed by 2 bases and 2 bases, with 13 bases remaining between them. From germline, CDR1 is SGHRS and CDR2 YFSETQ. The CDR3 loop spans 16 amino acids. CDR3 bases: TGCGCCAGCAGCTTTATGGGAAACCTTAACACCGGGGAGCTGTTTTTT. It is translated as CASSFMGNLNTGELFF.

The V gene is TRBV6-2 or TRBV6-3, the J gene TRBJ2-3, with 16 bases fitting TRBD2. V lost 5 bases and J lost 0; bases outside the gene matches: 14. Per germline, CDR1 MNHEY and CDR2 SVGEGT. The CDR3 extends over 21 amino acids. The CDR3 sequence is CASSPLPGLAGGKTSTDTQYF. The CDR3 DNA follows: TGTGCCAGCAGTCCCCTCCCGGGACTAGCGGGAGGGAAAACTAGCACAGATACGCAGTATTTT.

V and J are TRBV7-3 and TRBJ2-7; no reliable D call. The CDR3 loop spans 13 amino acids. Germline V gives CDR1 SGHTA, CDR2 FQGTGA. The V end lost 1 base, the J end lost 9 bases, and 13 bases lay between the germline ends. CDR3 sequence (DNA): TGTGCCAGCAGCTTAAACGCGCAGACGGGGCAGTACTTC. It encodes CASSLNAQTGQYF. Variable domain in full (rest from reference TRBV7-3 and TRBJ2-7): GAGVSQTPSNKVTEKGKYVELRCDPISGHTALYWYRQSLGQGPEFLIYFQGTGAADDSGLPNDRFFAVRPEGSVSTLKIQRTERGDSAVYLCASSLNAQTGQYFGPGTRLTVT.

The V gene is TRBV9, the J gene TRBJ2-3, with D possibly TRBD2 on 6 matching bases. Germline V gene sequence: CDR1 SGDLS, CDR2 YYNGEE. Trimming shortened V by 2 bases and J by 2 bases, and 15 bases separated the two germline ends. The CDR3 loop spans 16 amino acids. DNA of the CDR3: TGTGCCAGCAGCGTTTATAGCGGCTTTACCACAGATACGCAGTATTTT. It is translated as CASSVYSGFTTDTQYF.

The V and J genes are TRBV18 and TRBJ2-3, with TRBD2 matching 7 bases. The V gene's germline CDR1 is KGHSH and CDR2 LQKENI. This CDR3 contains 14 residues. Losses at the gene ends were 6 bases for V and 1 base for J; bases not matched to a gene: 4. DNA for the CDR3: TGTGCCAGCTCGCCTGGGGGGGGCACAGATACGCAGTATTTT. The encoded protein is CASSPGGGTDTQYF. The variable domain in full, completed from reference TRBV18 and TRBJ2-3, reads NAGVMQNPRHLVRRRGQEARLRCSPMKGHSHVYWYRQLPEEGLKFMVYLQKENIIDESGMPKERFSAEFPKEGPSILRIQQVVRGDSAAYFCASSPGGGTDTQYFGPGTRLTVL.

V usage is TRBV28 and J usage is TRBJ2-6; D remains unclear. CDR3 length equals 15 residues. Germline V CDR1 and CDR2: MDHEN, SYDVKM. V dropped 0 bases and J dropped 4 bases, with 7 bases sitting between them. CDR3 sequence (DNA): TGTGCCAGCAGTTTATGGGGCTCGGGGGCCAACGTCCTGACTTTC. This translates into CASSLWGSGANVLTF.

Points on this clone: A junction end diverges from the germline sequence, so it may reflect a read error. The J gene is TRBJ2-7, the V gene TRBV7-2, with 7 bases identical to TRBD2. Germline V CDR1 and CDR2: SGHTA, FQGNSA. This CDR3 is built from 16 residues. CDR3 bases: TGTGCCAGCAGCTTCGGAACGGGGAGGGTGACCAGGGTCAGGGACTTC. Translated: CASSFGTGRVTRVRDF. The full variable domain, rest sourced from reference TRBV7-2 and TRBJ2-7, is GAGVSQSPSNKVTEKGKDVELRCDPISGHTALYWYRQSLGQGLEFLIYFQGNSAPDKSGLPSDRFSAERTGGSVSTLTIQRTQQEDSAVYLCASSFGTGRVTRVRDFGPGTRLTVT.

In this sample, this clone turned up once. The chain has TRBV12-2 and TRBJ2-7; the table's D gene call, TRBD2, was not cross checked with the DNA. TRBV12-2 has pseudogene status. The CDR3 runs to 19 residues. The CDR3 DNA reads as TGTGCAAGTCGTCTTAGGGGACTAGCGGGAGGAAGCCTCTCCGACGAGCAGTACTTC. This encodes CASRLRGLAGGSLSDEQYF.